Sequencing of this T cell receptor beta chain was carried out in a study of CD8 T cells in ankylosing spondylitis. General study findings and limits: Prior literature has documented some motif variants in synovial fluid and blood from reactive arthritis. The study identified a TCR beta motif of under ten highly homologous variants that appeared characteristic of ankylosing spondylitis blood.

CDR1 is MNHEY and CDR2 is SVGEGT in the germline V gene. This CDR3 contains 13 residues. Trimming removed 1 base at V and 7 bases at J, with 11 bases between. This clonotype was detected only a few times. Its antigen remains unknown. TCRdb itself ran the 5' RACE reads through MiXCR, one entry per CDR3 protein. The sample records about 800,000 distinct CDR3 sequences, approximately 12% being singletons. The sequenced sample consisted of blood, either unsorted or a sorted T cell fraction (not recorded which). J is TRBJ2-7 and V is TRBV6-2 or TRBV6-3; weak D call: TRBD1 (5 bases). This TCR was recovered from a male donor with ankylosing spondylitis. CDR3 coding DNA: TGTGCCAGCAGTTACTACTTTCAGGGAGAGCAGTACTTC. Its translation is CASSYYFQGEQYF.